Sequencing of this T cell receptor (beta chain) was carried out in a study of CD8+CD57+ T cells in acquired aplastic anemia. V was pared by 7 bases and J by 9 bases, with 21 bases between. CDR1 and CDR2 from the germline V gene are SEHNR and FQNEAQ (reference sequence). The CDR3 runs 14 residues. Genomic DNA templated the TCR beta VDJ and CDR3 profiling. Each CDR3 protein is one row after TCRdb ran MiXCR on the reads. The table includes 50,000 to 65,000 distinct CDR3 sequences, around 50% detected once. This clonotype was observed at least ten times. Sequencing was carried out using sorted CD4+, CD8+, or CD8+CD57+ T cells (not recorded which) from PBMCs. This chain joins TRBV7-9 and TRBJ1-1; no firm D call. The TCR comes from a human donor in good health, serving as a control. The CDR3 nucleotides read TGTGCCAGCACCCCCCCCGACTACGCCCTGAAAGCTTTCTTT. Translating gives CASTPPDYALKAFF.